This TCR beta chain was identified in a study of CD8 T cells in Susac syndrome. This CDR3 region has 14 residues. V was clipped by 5 bases and J by 5 bases; unmatched bases: 4. cDNA came from 0.5 to 1 ug RNA primed by random hexamers. TCRdb passed the immunoSEQ multiplex PCR reads through MiXCR, listing each CDR3 protein once. Among 120,000 or so distinct CDR3 sequences listed, around 95% were seen once. This clonotype was observed a single time. Sequencing used CD8+ T cells from PBMCs. The receptor comes from a human donor with Susac syndrome. The rearrangement uses TRBV12-3 or TRBV12-4 and TRBJ1-5; 9 bases are a match to TRBD1. CDR3 protein: CASSLDRGDQPQHF. The CDR3 nucleotides read TGTGCCAGCAGTCTGGACAGGGGTGATCAGCCCCAGCATTTT.